This T cell receptor beta chain appears in the sequencing data of a study of T cell responses to AZD1222 COVID-19 vaccine. This clone was seen a single time. This CDR3 spans 16 amino acids. The germline V gene encodes CDR1 SGHRS and CDR2 YFSETQ. V gave up 5 bases and J gave up 3 bases; unmatched junction bases: 11. The assay was immunoSEQ multiplex PCR, and TCRdb's table has in-frame clones only and misses some. The sample lists 25,000 to 30,000 clones; 89% were seen once. The receptor's source is an adult in good health. The sample was peripheral blood, taken on day 0 of AZD1222 vaccination. This sequence joins TRBV5-1 and TRBJ1-2; the match to TRBD1 covers 9 bases. The CDR3: CASSPNTGGAYYGYTF. The CDR3 coding sequence is TGCGCCAGCAGTCCTAACACAGGGGGCGCGTACTATGGCTACACCTTC.